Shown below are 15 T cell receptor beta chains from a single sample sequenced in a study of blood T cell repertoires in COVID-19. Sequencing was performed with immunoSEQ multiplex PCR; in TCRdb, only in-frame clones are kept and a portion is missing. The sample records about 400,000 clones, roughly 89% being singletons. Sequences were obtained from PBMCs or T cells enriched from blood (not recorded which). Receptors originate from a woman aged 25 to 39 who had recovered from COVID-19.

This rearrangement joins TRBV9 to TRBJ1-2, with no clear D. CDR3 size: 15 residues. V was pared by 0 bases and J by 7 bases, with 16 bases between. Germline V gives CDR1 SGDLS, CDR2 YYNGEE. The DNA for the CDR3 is TGTGCCAGCAGCGTAGGGGCCGGTTCGGTGGCTGGCTACACCTTC. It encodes CASSVGAGSVAGYTF.

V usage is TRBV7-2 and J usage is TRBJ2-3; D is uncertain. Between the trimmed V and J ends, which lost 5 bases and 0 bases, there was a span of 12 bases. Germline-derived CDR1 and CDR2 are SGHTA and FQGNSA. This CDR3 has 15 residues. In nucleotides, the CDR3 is TGTGCCAGCAGCATAAGTGGCCCTAGCACAGATACGCAGTATTTT. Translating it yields CASSISGPSTDTQYF.

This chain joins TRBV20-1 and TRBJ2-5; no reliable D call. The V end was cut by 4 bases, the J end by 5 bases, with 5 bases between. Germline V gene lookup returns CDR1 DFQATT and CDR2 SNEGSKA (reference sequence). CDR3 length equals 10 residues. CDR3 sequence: CSAMRETQYF. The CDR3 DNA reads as TGCAGTGCTATGCGCGAGACCCAGTACTTC.

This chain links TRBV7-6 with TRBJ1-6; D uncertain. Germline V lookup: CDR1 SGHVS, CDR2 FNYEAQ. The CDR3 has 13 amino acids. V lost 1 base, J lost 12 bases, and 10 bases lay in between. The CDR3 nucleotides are TGTGCCAGCAGCTTAGGGACTGGGGAACCCCTCCACTTT. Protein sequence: CASSLGTGEPLHF.

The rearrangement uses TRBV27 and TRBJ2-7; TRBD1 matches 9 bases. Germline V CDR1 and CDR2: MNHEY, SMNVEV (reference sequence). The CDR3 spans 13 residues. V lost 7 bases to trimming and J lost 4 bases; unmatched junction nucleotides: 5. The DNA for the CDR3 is TGTGCCAGCACAGGGACAGGGCCATACGAGCAGTACTTC. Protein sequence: CASTGTGPYEQYF.

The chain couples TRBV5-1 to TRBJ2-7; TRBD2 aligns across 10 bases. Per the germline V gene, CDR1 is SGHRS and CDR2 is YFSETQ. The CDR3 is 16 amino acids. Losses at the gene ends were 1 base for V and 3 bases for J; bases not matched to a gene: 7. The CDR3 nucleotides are TGCGCCAGCAGCTTGAGCACTAGCGGGACCTACTACGAGCAGTACTTC. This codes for CASSLSTSGTYYEQYF.

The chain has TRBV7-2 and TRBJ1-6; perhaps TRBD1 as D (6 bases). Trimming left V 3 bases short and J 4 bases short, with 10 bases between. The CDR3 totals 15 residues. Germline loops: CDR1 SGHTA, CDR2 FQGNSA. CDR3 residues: CASSFPGQYNSPLHF. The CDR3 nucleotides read TGTGCCAGCAGCTTTCCAGGACAGTATAATTCACCCCTCCACTTT.

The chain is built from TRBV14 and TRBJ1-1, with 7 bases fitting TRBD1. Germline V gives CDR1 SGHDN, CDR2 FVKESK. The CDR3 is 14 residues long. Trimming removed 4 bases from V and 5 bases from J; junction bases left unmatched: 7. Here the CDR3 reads CASSRGQAVTEAFF. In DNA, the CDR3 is TGTGCCAGCAGCCGAGGACAGGCGGTAACTGAAGCTTTCTTT.

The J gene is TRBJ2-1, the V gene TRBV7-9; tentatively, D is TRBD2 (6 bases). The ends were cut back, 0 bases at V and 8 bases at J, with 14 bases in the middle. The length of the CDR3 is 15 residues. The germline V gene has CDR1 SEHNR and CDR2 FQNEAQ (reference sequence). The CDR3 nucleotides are TGTGCCAGCAGCTTAGCGATGGGCGGAGGGCATGAGCAGTTCTTC. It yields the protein CASSLAMGGGHEQFF. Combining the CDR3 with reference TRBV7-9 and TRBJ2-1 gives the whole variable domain DTGVSQNPRHKITKRGQNVTFRCDPISEHNRLYWYRQTLGQGPEFLTYFQNEAQLEKSRLLSDRFSAERPKGSFSTLEIQRTEQGDSAMYLCASSLAMGGGHEQFFGPGTRLTVL.

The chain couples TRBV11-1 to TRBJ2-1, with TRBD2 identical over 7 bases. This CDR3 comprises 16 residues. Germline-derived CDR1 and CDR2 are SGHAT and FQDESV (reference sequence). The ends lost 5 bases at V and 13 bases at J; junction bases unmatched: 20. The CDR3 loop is CASSPLRTVLGGFQFF. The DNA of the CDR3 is TGTGCCAGCAGCCCACTTCGGACGGTTCTGGGAGGGTTCCAGTTCTTC.

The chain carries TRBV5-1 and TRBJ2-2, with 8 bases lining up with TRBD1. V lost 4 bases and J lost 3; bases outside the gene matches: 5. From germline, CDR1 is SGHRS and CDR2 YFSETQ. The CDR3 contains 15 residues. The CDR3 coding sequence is TGCGCCAGCAGCCCAACAGGGGGGTACACCGGGGAGCTGTTTTTT. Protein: CASSPTGGYTGELFF.

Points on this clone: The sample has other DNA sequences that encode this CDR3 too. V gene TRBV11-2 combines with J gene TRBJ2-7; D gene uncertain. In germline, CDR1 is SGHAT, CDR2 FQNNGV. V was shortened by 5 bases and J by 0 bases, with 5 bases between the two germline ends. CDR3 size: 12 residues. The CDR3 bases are TGTGCCAGCAGCCTCAGCTCCTACGAGCAGTACTTC. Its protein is CASSLSSYEQYF.

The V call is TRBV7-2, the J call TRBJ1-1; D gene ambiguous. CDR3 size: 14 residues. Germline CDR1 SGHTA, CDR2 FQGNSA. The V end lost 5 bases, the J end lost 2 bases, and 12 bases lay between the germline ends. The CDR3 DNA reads TGTGCCAGCAGCCAAACCCACATTAACACTGAAGCTTTCTTT. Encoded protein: CASSQTHINTEAFF.

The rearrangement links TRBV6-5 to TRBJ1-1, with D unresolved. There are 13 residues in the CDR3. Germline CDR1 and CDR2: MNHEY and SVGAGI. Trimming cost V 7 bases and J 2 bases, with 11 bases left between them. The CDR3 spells CASNNKVNTEAFF. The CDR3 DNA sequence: TGTGCCAGCAATAACAAAGTTAACACTGAAGCTTTCTTT.

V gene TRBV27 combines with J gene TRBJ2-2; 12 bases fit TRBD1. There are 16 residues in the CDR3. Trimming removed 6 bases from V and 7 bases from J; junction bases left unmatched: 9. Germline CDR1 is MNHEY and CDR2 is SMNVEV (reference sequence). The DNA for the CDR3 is TGTGCCAGCAGCCCCCGGGACAGGGGGCGTCGCGGGGAGCTGTTTTTT. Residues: CASSPRDRGRRGELFF.